A selection of T cell receptor beta chains follows, all from one sample in a study of blood T cell repertoires in COVID-19. The repertoire was sequenced with immunoSEQ multiplex PCR; TCRdb's copy has only in-frame clones and lacks some. The table records more than 350,000 clones, around 87% of them present only once. What was sequenced was peripheral blood. The receptors originated from a woman in her twenties or thirties with COVID-19, enrolled during active disease. Each CDR3 is given with its conserved first and last residue. A D gene is named only where the DNA matches it firmly. Not every row has a clone size; where given, it reads once, few, many or a size class.

TRBJ2-1 - - TRBV12-5 TGTGCTAGTGGTTTGGGGGGCAGAAACAATGAGCAGTTCTTC CASGLGGRNNEQFF
TRBJ2-3 - TRBD1 TRBV5-6 TGTGCCAGCAGCTTAGCCTTCCCGATGGACAGGGCGGATACGCAGTATTTT CASSLAFPMDRADTQYF
TRBJ2-3 many TRBD2 TRBV6-2/TRBV6-3 TGTGCCAGCAGCGAGCTAGCGGGAGTTGGAACAGATACGCAGTATTTT CASSELAGVGTDTQYF
TRBJ2-7 - TRBD2 TRBV10-3 TGTGCCATCTCCAGCGGGAGCTACGAGCAGTACTTC CAISSGSYEQYF
TRBJ2-1 - - TRBV2 TGTGCCAGCAGTGGGACAGCCAGCTCCTACAATGAGCAGTTCTTC CASSGTASSYNEQFF
TRBJ2-7 - - TRBV4-1 TGCGCCAGCAGCCAAGGAGAGTACTACGAGCAGTACTTC CASSQGEYYEQYF
TRBJ2-7 - - TRBV24-1 TGTGCCTTCCGCCTTTGGCGGCGGCCACCCAGAGAGCAGTACTTC CAFRLWRRPPREQYF
TRBJ2-3 - TRBD1 TRBV4-1 TGCGCCAGCAGCCCCCAGCTTACAGGGGACCAAAGCACAGATACGCAGTATTTT CASSPQLTGDQSTDTQYF
TRBJ1-1 - - TRBV28 TGTGCCAGCACCTTCACAAGCGGCACTGAAGCTTTCTTT CASTFTSGTEAFF
TRBJ2-1 few - TRBV7-9 TGTGCCAGCAGCTTAGGGAGTTTGAATGAGCAGTTCTTC CASSLGSLNEQFF
TRBJ2-3 - TRBD2 TRBV11-2 TGTGCCAGCAGCCCATTAGCGGGAGGAGGTGGGACGCAGTATTTT CASSPLAGGGGTQYF
TRBJ2-7 - - TRBV11-3 TGTGCCAGCAGCTTAGGGTCCGAGTACGAGCAGTACTTC CASSLGSEYEQYF
TRBJ2-5 - - TRBV19 TGTGCCAGTAGCCTCGGAGAGACCCAGTACTTC CASSLGETQYF
TRBJ2-1 - TRBD2 TRBV28 TGTGCCAGCAGAGGGACTAGCGGGAACCATGAGCAGTTCTTC CASRGTSGNHEQFF
TRBJ2-7 - TRBD1 TRBV29-1 TGCAGCGTTGGGACAGGGATCTACGAGCAGTACTTC CSVGTGIYEQYF
TRBJ2-1 - TRBD2 TRBV9 TGTGCCAGCAGCAATCCGGGACTATCGGGCGATGAGCAGTTCTTC CASSNPGLSGDEQFF
TRBJ1-5 - TRBD1 TRBV5-5 TGTGCCAGCAGCCCCGGGACAGGGGATCAGCCCCAGCATTTT CASSPGTGDQPQHF
TRBJ2-2 - TRBD1 TRBV27 TGTGCCAGCTTAAGTGTCTGGCAGGGGGCTTGGACCGGGGAGCTGTTTTTT CASLSVWQGAWTGELFF
TRBJ2-1 - TRBD2 TRBV3-1/TRBV3-2 TGTGCCAGCAGCCAGAGGACAGGGTTGGGACTAGCGGGAAATGAGCAGTTCTTC CASSQRTGLGLAGNEQFF
TRBJ2-1 once - TRBV30 TGTGCCTGGAGTATATTGCGGCTAGACAATGAGCAGTTCTTC CAWSILRLDNEQFF
TRBJ2-7 - TRBD2 TRBV5-6 TGTGCCAGCAGCTTAGGACTAGCGGGCTCCTACGAGCAGTACTTC CASSLGLAGSYEQYF
TRBJ2-5 - - TRBV5-4 TGTGCCAGCAGCTTGTTAGGGAGGGAGACCCAGTACTTC CASSLLGRETQYF